These 12 T cell receptor beta chains were all obtained from the same sample, sequenced in a study of metastatic and nonmetastatic thyroid tumors. No treatment had been given to any patient before thyroid surgery. TCRdb re-analyzed the PCR reads through MiXCR. The sample lists 84,000 or so clones, less than 10% occurring once. Sequencing was performed on blood. These receptors were collected from a female donor with papillary thyroid cancer or a benign thyroid nodule (not recorded which). Some clones in this sample may be carry-over from other donors' samples.

Ten or more counts support this clone. V gene TRBV20-1 combines with J gene TRBJ2-7; no reliable D call. Germline V gene sequence: CDR1 DFQATT, CDR2 SNEGSKA (reference sequence). Trimming cost V 0 bases and J 3 bases, with 12 bases left between them. This CDR3 is built from 14 residues. The CDR3 spells CSARDRFFIYEQYF. In nucleotides, the CDR3 is TGCAGTGCTAGAGACAGGTTCTTTATCTACGAGCAGTACTTC.

This clone showed up many times. V is TRBV19 and J is TRBJ1-1, with D possibly matching TRBD1 (6 bases). The V end was cut by 6 bases, the J end by 1 base, with 9 bases between. Germline-derived CDR1 and CDR2 are LNHDA and SQIVND (reference sequence). The CDR3 is 13 residues long. This CDR3 reads CASSNRENTEAFF. The CDR3, as DNA: TGTGCCAGTAGCAACAGGGAGAACACTGAAGCTTTCTTT.

In its sample, this clone was seen many times. The V and J genes are TRBV4-1 and TRBJ2-7, with 7 bases identical to TRBD2. Looked up from germline, CDR1 is MGHRA and CDR2 is YSYEKL. V was clipped by 1 base and J by 1 base; unmatched bases: 13. The CDR3 extends over 18 amino acids. DNA of the CDR3: TGCGCCAGCAGCCAAGCCCCAGCGGGGAGCCACTTTTCCTACGAGCAGTACTTC. It codes for CASSQAPAGSHFSYEQYF.

A word on this clone: Given a much more abundant clone one base away, this may be a read error. The rearrangement links TRBV10-2 to TRBJ1-4; a possible D gene is TRBD1 (6 bases). The CDR3 has 14 amino acids. Per the germline V gene, CDR1 is WSHSY and CDR2 is SAAADI. V gave up 2 bases and J gave up 9 bases, with 13 bases separating them. CDR3 sequence (DNA): TGCGCCAGCAGTGAGAACGAACAGGGCCAAAAACTGTTTTTT. Residues: CASSENEQGQKLFF.

At least ten counts were recorded for this clone. The chain couples TRBV27 to TRBJ1-2; tentative D call: TRBD1 (6 bases). CDR1 MNHEY and CDR2 SMNVEV come from the germline V gene (reference sequence). V was trimmed by 5 bases and J by 4 bases, leaving 17 bases between them. The CDR3 runs 15 residues. CDR3 DNA sequence: TGTGCCAGCAGTCTCCAAGGGGGTGGTAGCTATGGCTACACCTTC. This codes for CASSLQGGGSYGYTF.

CDR3 sequence (DNA): TGTGCCAGCAGTTTATCCATGGACAGTTTGGGCAATCAGCCCCAGCATTTT. Translating it yields CASSLSMDSLGNQPQHF. The V gene is TRBV12-3 or TRBV12-4, the J gene TRBJ1-5; TRBD1 is a possible D gene (6 bases). With 2 bases removed from V and 2 bases from J, the gap between germline ends came to 16 bases. This CDR3 comprises 17 residues.

This clone occurred many times. This chain joins TRBV6-1 and TRBJ1-2, with D perhaps matching TRBD1 (5 bases). This CDR3 spans 15 amino acids. Looked up from germline, CDR1 is MNHNS and CDR2 is SASEGT. Deletions cut 2 bases from V and 2 bases from J, with 12 bases between. CDR3 nucleotides: TGTGCCAGCAGTGAAAACTGGACACCCAACTATGGCTACACCTTC. The encoded protein is CASSENWTPNYGYTF.

This clone was counted ten times or more. V is TRBV20-1 and J is TRBJ2-1; 12 bases are a match to TRBD1. V was pared by 6 bases and J by 8 bases, with 11 bases of the junction left unmatched. This CDR3 is built from 15 residues. The germline gives CDR1 DFQATT, CDR2 SNEGSKA (reference sequence). As DNA, the CDR3 is TGCAGTGCCAACAACCGGGACAGGGGGCAGGATGAGCAGTTCTTC. Protein sequence: CSANNRDRGQDEQFF.

This clone was picked up a small number of times. A read error may explain this, as a much larger clone is one base away. This chain joins TRBV12-3 or TRBV12-4 and TRBJ2-5, with D perhaps TRBD1 (6 bases). Trimming took off 4 bases at V and 4 bases at J, with 19 bases between the two ends. The CDR3 contains 16 residues. The CDR3 nucleotides read TGTGCCAGCAGTTATCAGGGGTGCCCCTGGGTAGAGACCCAGTACTTC. This translates into CASSYQGCPWVETQYF.

Many counts were recorded for this clone. This chain uses TRBV3-1 with TRBJ2-7; weak D call: TRBD1 (5 bases). CDR3 length: 15 residues. V shed 0 bases and J shed 6 bases, with 15 bases lying between them. Germline CDR1 LGHDT, CDR2 YNNKEL (reference sequence). DNA for the CDR3: TGTGCCAGCAGCCAAGACAGGCAAGGGGTAGGCGAGCAGTACTTC. Translating it yields CASSQDRQGVGEQYF.

This clone was detected only a few times. The chain joins TRBV27 to TRBJ1-2, with a weak D call TRBD1 (5 bases). The CDR3 spans 14 residues. Germline CDR1 reads MNHEY; CDR2 reads SMNVEV (reference sequence). With 1 base removed from V and 7 bases from J, the gap between germline ends came to 13 bases. CDR3: CASSLLEGLCGYTF. Written as DNA, the CDR3 is TGTGCCAGCAGTTTATTAGAGGGGTTGTGTGGCTACACCTTC.

This chain joins TRBV30 and TRBJ1-2; TRBD1 matches 7 bases. V was pared by 3 bases and J by 10 bases, with 14 bases of the junction left unmatched. In germline, CDR1 is GTSNPN, CDR2 SVGIG (reference sequence). This CDR3 spans 14 amino acids. This CDR3 reads CAWRSAGQVDYYTF. Written as DNA, the CDR3 is TGTGCCTGGAGAAGTGCTGGACAGGTAGACTACTACACCTTC.